A single sample is the source of the 31 T cell receptor beta chains below, sequenced in a study of blood T cell repertoires in COVID-19. Repertoires were generated with immunoSEQ multiplex PCR, while TCRdb's copy carries only in-frame clones and drops some. The data contain approximately 40,000 clones, roughly nine tenths of them singletons. Sequencing was carried out using peripheral blood. These receptors all come from a human donor in a cohort sampled during active COVID-19.

This clone was counted once. DNA for the CDR3: TGTGCCAGCAGCCTGGACAGGGGGGGCTACGAGCAGTACTTC. Residues: CASSLDRGGYEQYF. The V call is TRBV6-5, the J call TRBJ2-7, with 10 bases aligning to TRBD1. Unmatched junction bases numbered 5, after V lost 6 bases and J lost 3 bases. The germline V gene encodes CDR1 MNHEY and CDR2 SVGAGI. The CDR3 spans 14 residues.

The genes are TRBV5-1 and TRBJ1-1; no reliable D call. The germline V gene encodes CDR1 SGHRS and CDR2 YFSETQ. CDR3 length: 16 amino acids. The V gene lost 2 bases and the J gene lost 5 bases, with 19 bases spanning the gap. The CDR3 loop reads CASSLNRETVGTEAFF. CDR3 nucleotides: TGCGCCAGCAGCTTAAATCGGGAAACAGTAGGGACTGAAGCTTTCTTT.

This chain links TRBV12-3 or TRBV12-4 with TRBJ2-5, with a weak D call TRBD1 (6 bases). Trimming removed 7 bases at V and 1 base at J, with 10 bases between. This CDR3 is built from 13 residues. For the CDR3, the DNA is TGTGCCAGCACCTCGGACAGCCAAGAGACCCAGTACTTC. Translated: CASTSDSQETQYF.

This rearrangement joins TRBV19 to TRBJ1-6; 8 positions match TRBD1. This CDR3 is built from 16 residues. The ends lost 3 bases at V and 10 bases at J; junction bases unmatched: 11. Germline V gene data show CDR1 as LNHDA and CDR2 as SQIVND (reference sequence). The CDR3 nucleotides read TGTGCCAGTAGTATTCAACAGACAGGGGTTGGATCACCCCTCCACTTT. It encodes CASSIQQTGVGSPLHF.

The V call is TRBV2, the J call TRBJ2-1; 8 nucleotides match TRBD1. The length of the CDR3 is 16 residues. CDR1 and CDR2 (germline): SNHLY, FYNNEI. Trimming took 3 bases from V and 2 from J; bases not matched to a gene: 6. For the CDR3, the DNA is TGTGCCAGCAGTGACCTCGCGGGACAGGCCTACAATGAGCAGTTCTTC. As protein: CASSDLAGQAYNEQFF.

CDR3 sequence: CASSVGEHQPQHF. The CDR3 coding sequence is TGTGCCAGCAGCGTAGGGGAGCATCAGCCCCAGCATTTT. V and J are TRBV9 and TRBJ1-5, with D uncertain. The V gene lost 0 bases and the J gene lost 5 bases, with 6 bases spanning the gap. The CDR3 loop spans 13 amino acids. CDR1 SGDLS and CDR2 YYNGEE come from the germline V gene.

The rearrangement uses TRBV7-8 and TRBJ2-2; 16 bases are a match to TRBD2. The CDR3 is made up of 21 amino acids. Germline CDR1 SGHVS, CDR2 FQNEAQ. V trimming: 7 bases; J trimming: 2 bases; junction bases outside the gene matches: 16. The CDR3 region is CASTLIPGTSGRASNTGELFF. CDR3 sequence (DNA): TGTGCCAGCACCCTAATCCCCGGGACTAGCGGGAGGGCGTCTAACACCGGGGAGCTGTTTTTT.

J is TRBJ2-4 and V is TRBV12-3 or TRBV12-4, with no clear D. The CDR3 consists of 11 residues. The V gene lost 6 bases and the J gene lost 3 bases, with 3 bases spanning the gap. The CDR3 bases are TGTGCCAGCAGCGTCAAAAACATTCAGTACTTC. Protein product: CASSVKNIQYF.

V is TRBV4-1 and J is TRBJ2-3; no clear D gene. The CDR3 spans 17 residues. In germline, CDR1 is MGHRA, CDR2 YSYEKL. V was trimmed by 0 bases and J by 2 bases, leaving 15 bases between them. The CDR3 is CASSQDNSLDDTDTQYF. The DNA for the CDR3 is TGCGCCAGCAGCCAAGATAATTCCCTAGACGACACAGATACGCAGTATTTT.

The chain uses TRBV6-5 and TRBJ2-1, with 7 nucleotides matching TRBD2. This CDR3 region has 11 residues. V gave up 4 bases and J gave up 10 bases; unmatched junction bases: 1. Germline V gene data show CDR1 as MNHEY and CDR2 as SVGAGI. The DNA of the CDR3 is TGTGCCAGCAGTTGGGGGGGGGAGCAGTTCTTC. It codes for CASSWGGEQFF.

The V gene is TRBV7-2, the J gene TRBJ1-6, with D perhaps matching TRBD1 (6 bases). Germline V lookup: CDR1 SGHTA, CDR2 FQGNSA. Trimming removed 6 bases from V and 6 bases from J, with 18 bases in between. The CDR3 has 16 amino acids. CDR3 nucleotides: TGTGCCAGCAGTCAACTGCGGAGGGGGGGTAATTCACCCCTCCACTTT. Protein: CASSQLRRGGNSPLHF. Full variable domain (remainder filled in from reference TRBV7-2 and TRBJ1-6): GAGVSQSPSNKVTEKGKDVELRCDPISGHTALYWYRQSLGQGLEFLIYFQGNSAPDKSGLPSDRFSAERTGGSVSTLTIQRTQQEDSAVYLCASSQLRRGGNSPLHFGNGTRLTVT.

This clone turned up a few times. This chain uses TRBV6-1 with TRBJ2-1; D unclear. Germline V gene data show CDR1 as MNHNS and CDR2 as SASEGT. The CDR3 is made up of 13 amino acids. Trimming took 0 bases from V and 16 from J, leaving 16 bases between them. CDR3 loop: CASSEAYSTKPFF. The DNA of the CDR3 is TGTGCCAGCAGTGAAGCCTATTCGACAAAGCCTTTCTTC.

V and J are TRBV6-2 or TRBV6-3 and TRBJ2-6; weak D call: TRBD1 (5 bases). CDR1 is MNHEY, CDR2 SVGEGT, per germline. V was clipped by 4 bases and J by 2 bases, with 9 bases between them. CDR3 length: 15 residues. The CDR3 nucleotides read TGTGCCAGCAGTTTAAAGGGGACTGGGGCCAACGTCCTGACTTTC. Its translation: CASSLKGTGANVLTF.

This clone appeared once. This chain uses TRBV6-5 with TRBJ1-1; 12 bases line up with TRBD1. V shed 6 bases, J shed 8 bases, and the junction held 4 bases outside the gene matches. Germline lookup yields CDR1 MNHEY and CDR2 SVGAGI. The CDR3 covers 13 residues. The CDR3 DNA is TGTGCCAGCAGAGGGGGACAGGGGGCCGAAGCTTTCTTT. Encoded protein: CASRGGQGAEAFF.

The J gene is TRBJ2-7, the V gene TRBV13; D might be TRBD1 (5 bases). Germline V gene lookup returns CDR1 PRHDT and CDR2 FYEKMQ (reference sequence). This CDR3 is built from 19 residues. V lost 2 bases, J lost 4 bases, and 27 bases lay in between. CDR3 sequence: CASSLRGTRYWGLPYEQYF. CDR3 nucleotide sequence: TGTGCCAGCAGCTTAAGGGGTACCCGCTATTGGGGATTACCTTACGAGCAGTACTTC.

V gene TRBV6-2 or TRBV6-3 combines with J gene TRBJ2-1; a possible D gene is TRBD2 (5 bases). From germline, CDR1 is MNHEY and CDR2 SVGEGT. The V end lost 5 bases, the J end lost 5 bases, and 19 bases lay between the germline ends. The length of the CDR3 is 16 residues. CDR3 sequence (DNA): TGTGCCAGCAGTACAAGCGGTTGGGCAGAGAACAATGAGCAGTTCTTC. It yields the protein CASSTSGWAENNEQFF.

The chain joins TRBV29-1 to TRBJ2-1; the D gene is possibly TRBD2 (5 bases). Germline V lookup: CDR1 SQVTM, CDR2 ANQGSEA. The CDR3 contains 13 residues. Trimming left V 7 bases short and J 10 bases short, with 20 bases between. The CDR3 loop is CSATLAIGGEQFF. The CDR3 DNA reads as TGCAGCGCCACCCTCGCAATCGGAGGAGAGCAGTTCTTC.

The gene calls are TRBV19 and TRBJ2-7; 12 positions agree with TRBD2. Trimming at V came to 7 bases and at J to 2 bases, leaving 6 bases not matched to a gene. Germline V gene data show CDR1 as LNHDA and CDR2 as SQIVND (reference sequence). This CDR3 contains 15 residues. CDR3 in DNA: TGTGCCAGTAAGCCTAGCGGGAGGGAAACCTACGAGCAGTACTTC. Residues: CASKPSGRETYEQYF.

Written as DNA, the CDR3 is TGTGCCAGCAGTTTAGGCGAGAACCGGGACAGTTGGGGGACTGAAGCTTTCTTT. Translated, it gives CASSLGENRDSWGTEAFF. This rearrangement joins TRBV28 to TRBJ1-1, with 7 bases fitting TRBD1. V shed 2 bases and J 5 bases; nucleotides not matched to a gene: 17. The germline gives CDR1 MDHEN, CDR2 SYDVKM. The length of the CDR3 is 18 residues.

V is TRBV6-1 and J is TRBJ1-2; 10 bases are shared with TRBD1. Trimming removed 2 bases from V and 6 bases from J; junction bases left unmatched: 3. The CDR3 sequence is 14 residues long. The V gene's germline CDR1 is MNHNS and CDR2 SASEGT. CDR3 nucleotide sequence: TGTGCCAGCAGTGAATTAGGGACAGGGGATGGCTACACCTTC. Residues: CASSELGTGDGYTF.

This clone was observed a single time. The V gene is TRBV3-1 (or the pseudogene TRBV3-2), the J gene TRBJ1-4; D gene unclear. Germline loops: CDR1 LGHDT, CDR2 YNNKEL (reference sequence). V dropped 4 bases and J dropped 7 bases, with 16 bases sitting between them. The CDR3 covers 15 residues. CDR3 in amino acids: CASSPRPGKGEKLFF. CDR3 DNA: TGTGCCAGCAGCCCCCGACCCGGGAAAGGTGAAAAACTGTTTTTT.

This sequence joins TRBV3-1 (or the pseudogene TRBV3-2) and TRBJ1-6; D gene uncertain. CDR3 length: 15 amino acids. Per the germline V gene, CDR1 is LGHDT and CDR2 is YNNKEL (reference sequence). Trimming took off 1 base at V and 10 bases at J, with 14 bases between the two ends. CDR3 nucleotides: TGTGCCAGCAGCCAAGGGGTCGAGGGTTACTCACCCCTCCACTTT. It encodes CASSQGVEGYSPLHF.

The chain links TRBV15 to TRBJ2-7; maybe TRBD2 (6 bases). This CDR3 contains 13 residues. CDR1 and CDR2 (germline): LNHNV, YYDKDF (reference sequence). V was clipped by 5 bases and J by 2 bases, with 10 bases between them. CDR3 nucleotide sequence: TGTGCCACCAGCGGGGGACTTACCTACGAGCAGTACTTC. It specifies CATSGGLTYEQYF.

This clone showed up just once. The chain combines TRBV5-6 with TRBJ1-6; TRBD1 agrees at 11 bases. The CDR3 covers 16 residues. With 4 bases clipped from V and 6 bases from J, the junction kept 6 bases outside the gene matches. The germline V gene has CDR1 SGHDT and CDR2 YYEEEE. CDR3 in amino acids: CASSMGQGVINSPLHF. The CDR3 region has the DNA TGTGCCAGCAGCATGGGACAGGGGGTGATTAATTCACCCCTCCACTTT.

In its sample, this clone was seen once. The rearrangement links TRBV4-3 to TRBJ2-2, with TRBD1 as a possible D gene (5 bases). The germline V gene encodes CDR1 LGHNA and CDR2 YSLEER. This CDR3 spans 12 amino acids. The CDR3, as DNA: TGCCCACGTGACAGAACCACCGGGGAGCTGTTTTTT. It is translated as CPRDRTTGELFF.

This chain connects TRBV12-3 or TRBV12-4 to TRBJ2-7; 8 bases align to TRBD2. V shed 10 bases, J shed 0 bases, and the junction held 2 bases outside the gene matches. The CDR3 has 12 residues. The chain's CDR3 is CATGTSSYEQYF. In nucleotides, the CDR3 is TGTGCCACCGGGACTAGCTCCTACGAGCAGTACTTC.

The chain recombines TRBV5-4 with TRBJ1-6; 7 positions match TRBD1. The germline V gene has CDR1 SGHNT and CDR2 YYREEE (reference sequence). Germline trimming cut 4 bases from V and 6 bases from J; bases unmatched to any gene: 13. The CDR3 contains 17 residues. The CDR3 coding sequence is TGTGCCAGCAGCCCATCCCCGAGAGGGGGCGGTAATTCACCCCTCCACTTT. Its translation: CASSPSPRGGGNSPLHF.

CDR3 amino acids: CASCGSSYEQYF. The CDR3 nucleotides read TGTGCCTCGTGCGGGAGCTCCTACGAGCAGTACTTC. The rearrangement joins TRBV2 to TRBJ2-7; 7 nucleotides match TRBD2. Germline values: CDR1 SNHLY, CDR2 FYNNEI. The CDR3 spans 12 residues. Trimming removed 11 bases from V and 0 bases from J; junction bases left unmatched: 4.

The V and J genes are TRBV6-2 or TRBV6-3 and TRBJ2-1; D is possibly TRBD1 (5 bases). This CDR3 has 13 residues. Germline-derived CDR1 and CDR2 are MNHEY and SVGEGT. Trimming shortened V by 2 bases and J by 6 bases, and 8 bases separated the two germline ends. The CDR3 sequence: CASSYRDSNEQFF. The CDR3 region has the DNA TGTGCCAGCAGTTACCGCGACAGCAATGAGCAGTTCTTC.

V gene TRBV30 combines with J gene TRBJ2-7; D possibly corresponds to TRBD1 (6 bases). The CDR3 is 14 residues long. The V and J ends lost 0 bases and 6 bases respectively, with 15 bases between them. The germline gives CDR1 GTSNPN, CDR2 SVGIG (reference sequence). The CDR3 protein is CAWSVAGEIREQYF. The CDR3 coding sequence is TGTGCCTGGAGTGTTGCAGGGGAGATTCGCGAGCAGTACTTC.

This chain links TRBV5-1 with TRBJ2-5, with D perhaps TRBD2 (5 bases). The CDR3 totals 16 residues. CDR1 and CDR2 from the germline V gene are SGHRS and YFSETQ. V lost 1 base, J lost 1 base, and 14 bases lay in between. CDR3 loop: CASSLPKEEVQETQYF. For the CDR3, the DNA is TGCGCCAGCAGCTTGCCCAAAGAGGAGGTCCAAGAGACCCAGTACTTC.